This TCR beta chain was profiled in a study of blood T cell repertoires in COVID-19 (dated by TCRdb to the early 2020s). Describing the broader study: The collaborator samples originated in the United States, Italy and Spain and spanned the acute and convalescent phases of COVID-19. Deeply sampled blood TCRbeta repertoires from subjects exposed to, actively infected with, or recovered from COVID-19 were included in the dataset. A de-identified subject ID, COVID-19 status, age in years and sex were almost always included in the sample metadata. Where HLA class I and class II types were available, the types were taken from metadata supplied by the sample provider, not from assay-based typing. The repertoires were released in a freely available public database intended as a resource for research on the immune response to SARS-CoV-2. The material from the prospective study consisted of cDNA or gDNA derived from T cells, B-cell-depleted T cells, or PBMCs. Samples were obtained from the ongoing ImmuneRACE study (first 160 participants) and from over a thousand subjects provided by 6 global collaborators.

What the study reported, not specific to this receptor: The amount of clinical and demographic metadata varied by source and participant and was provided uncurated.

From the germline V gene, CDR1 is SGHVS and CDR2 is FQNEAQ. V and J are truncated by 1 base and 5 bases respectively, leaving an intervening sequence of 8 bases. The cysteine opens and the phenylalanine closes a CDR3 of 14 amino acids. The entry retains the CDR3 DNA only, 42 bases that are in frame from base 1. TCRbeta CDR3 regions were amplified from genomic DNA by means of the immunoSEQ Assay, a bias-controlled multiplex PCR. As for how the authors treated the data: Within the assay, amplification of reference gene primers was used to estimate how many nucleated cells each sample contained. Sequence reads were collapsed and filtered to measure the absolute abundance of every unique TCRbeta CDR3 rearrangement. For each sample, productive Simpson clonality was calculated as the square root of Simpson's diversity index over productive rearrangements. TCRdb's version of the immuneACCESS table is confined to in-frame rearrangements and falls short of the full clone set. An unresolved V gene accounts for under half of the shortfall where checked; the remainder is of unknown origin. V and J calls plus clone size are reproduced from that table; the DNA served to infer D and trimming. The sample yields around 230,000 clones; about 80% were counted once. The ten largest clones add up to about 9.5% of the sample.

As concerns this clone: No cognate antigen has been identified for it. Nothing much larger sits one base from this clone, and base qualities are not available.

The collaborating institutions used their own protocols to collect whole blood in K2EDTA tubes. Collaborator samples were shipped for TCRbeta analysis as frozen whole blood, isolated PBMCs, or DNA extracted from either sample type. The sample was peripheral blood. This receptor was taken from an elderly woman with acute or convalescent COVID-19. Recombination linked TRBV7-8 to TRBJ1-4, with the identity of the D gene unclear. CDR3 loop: CASSLGGKNEKLFF. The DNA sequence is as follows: TGTGCCAGCAGCTTAGGAGGGAAAAATGAAAAACTGTTTTTT.